One and the same sample provided the 30 T cell receptor beta chains below, sequenced in a study of blood T cell repertoires in COVID-19. Produced via immunoSEQ multiplex PCR; TCRdb's table is partial and in-frame only. Among nearly 400,000 clones, around 92% were seen once, and the ten largest hold 1.5% to 2%. Specimen: PBMCs or T cells enriched from blood (not recorded which). Source of these receptors: a woman aged 25 to 39 who had recovered from COVID-19.

The rearrangement uses TRBV6-5 and TRBJ1-1, with D unresolved. V was pared by 6 bases and J by 2 bases, with 10 bases between. Germline V gene data show CDR1 as MNHEY and CDR2 as SVGAGI. The CDR3 covers 13 residues. CDR3 residues: CASSRKRNTEAFF. In DNA form, the CDR3 reads TGTGCCAGCAGCCGTAAGAGAAACACTGAAGCTTTCTTT.

V and J are TRBV27 and TRBJ1-6, with 8 bases fitting TRBD1. Germline V gene data show CDR1 as MNHEY and CDR2 as SMNVEV (reference sequence). Trimming took 6 bases from V and 8 from J; bases not matched to a gene: 6. This CDR3 has 14 residues. CDR3 in DNA: TGTGCCAGCAGGCCACAGGGGGTTCATTCACCCCTCCACTTT. It translates to CASRPQGVHSPLHF.

V gene TRBV28 combines with J gene TRBJ2-3; TRBD1 matches 7 bases. This CDR3 contains 14 residues. Losses at the gene ends were 8 bases for V and 0 bases for J; bases not matched to a gene: 5. CDR1 MDHEN and CDR2 SYDVKM come from the germline V gene. CDR3 in DNA: TGTGCCAGCTACAGGGGAACTAGCACAGATACGCAGTATTTT. Its protein product is CASYRGTSTDTQYF.

The chain combines TRBV24-1 with TRBJ2-1, with 9 bases identical to TRBD1. CDR3 length equals 15 residues. Trimming took 3 bases from V and 7 from J; bases not matched to a gene: 6. Germline loops: CDR1 KGHDR, CDR2 SFDVKD. In DNA form, the CDR3 reads TGTGCCACCAGTGATCGAAGGACAGGGGCAAATGAGCAGTTCTTC. The encoded protein is CATSDRRTGANEQFF.

DNA for the CDR3: TGTGCCAGTAGTATATTGCGGGGGGCGAGCAATCAGCCCCAGCATTTT. Encoded protein: CASSILRGASNQPQHF. The chain recombines TRBV19 with TRBJ1-5, with a tentative D call TRBD1 (6 bases). The CDR3 sequence is 16 residues long. The germline V and J ends were trimmed by 2 bases and 1 base, with 12 bases remaining between them. Germline loops: CDR1 LNHDA, CDR2 SQIVND (reference sequence).

CDR3 coding DNA: TGTGCCAGCAGCCAAGCGACAGGTGAAGCTTTCTTT. Translated: CASSQATGEAFF. This chain uses TRBV3-1 (or the pseudogene TRBV3-2) with TRBJ1-1; D is perhaps TRBD1 (6 bases). Trimming stripped 1 base from V and 7 bases from J, with 7 bases between. The CDR3 has 12 residues. Per germline, CDR1 LGHDT and CDR2 YNNKEL (reference sequence).

This clone has a single count. The chain couples TRBV27 to TRBJ1-6; 8 bases are shared with TRBD1. Germline V gene data show CDR1 as MNHEY and CDR2 as SMNVEV (reference sequence). The CDR3 extends over 16 amino acids. Trimming took 4 bases from V and 6 from J; bases not matched to a gene: 8. The CDR3 region is CASSSIGDRFNSPLHF. The DNA for the CDR3 is TGTGCCAGCAGTTCGATCGGGGACAGGTTTAATTCACCCCTCCACTTT.

The table lists this clone with a count of one. Other DNA sequences in this sample translate to the same CDR3. The chain couples TRBV9 to TRBJ2-7; D unclear. V shed 0 bases and J shed 0 bases, with 7 bases lying between them. The germline CDR1 and CDR2 sequences are SGDLS and YYNGEE. The CDR3 runs to 14 residues. The DNA for the CDR3 is TGTGCCAGCAGCGTAGACCCTAGCTCCTACGAGCAGTACTTC. Residues: CASSVDPSSYEQYF.

The chain joins TRBV19 to TRBJ2-6; 10 nucleotides match TRBD1. Germline V gene sequence: CDR1 LNHDA, CDR2 SQIVND (reference sequence). This CDR3 is 17 amino acids long. V shed 4 bases and J 2 bases; nucleotides not matched to a gene: 5. DNA of the CDR3: TGTGCCAGTAGTAGGACAGGGGGATTTGCTGGGGCCAACGTCCTGACTTTC. Its protein is CASSRTGGFAGANVLTF.

This rearrangement joins TRBV5-1 to TRBJ2-2; 7 bases are shared with TRBD1. The CDR3 has 15 residues. Germline lookup yields CDR1 SGHRS and CDR2 YFSETQ. Trimming cost V 4 bases and J 5 bases; bases outside gene matches: 8. As DNA, the CDR3 is TGCGCCAGCAGCCGCGACAGGGTAGGGACCGGGGAGCTGTTTTTT. This sequence encodes CASSRDRVGTGELFF.

The V gene is TRBV7-9, the J gene TRBJ1-5, with TRBD1 identical over 7 bases. Germline assignment: CDR1 SEHNR and CDR2 FQNEAQ (reference sequence). J was trimmed by 1 base and V by 4 bases; bases with no gene match: 10. The CDR3 sequence is 17 residues long. The CDR3 protein is CASSSDRAFTSNQPQHF. The CDR3 DNA follows: TGTGCCAGCAGCTCAGACAGGGCTTTTACAAGCAATCAGCCCCAGCATTTT.

Only one count was recorded for this clone. This sequence joins TRBV9 and TRBJ2-2; 12 bases map to TRBD2. The CDR3 totals 18 residues. V shed 0 bases, J shed 3 bases, and the junction held 6 bases outside the gene matches. CDR1 SGDLS and CDR2 YYNGEE come from the germline V gene. Here the CDR3 reads CASSVALAGGLDTGELFF. Written as DNA, the CDR3 is TGTGCCAGCAGCGTAGCTCTAGCGGGGGGGCTAGACACCGGGGAGCTGTTTTTT.

This chain connects TRBV4-1 to TRBJ1-2; 7 bases agree with TRBD1. The CDR3 extends over 13 amino acids. J was trimmed by 3 bases and V by 4 bases; bases with no gene match: 2. CDR1 and CDR2 (germline): MGHRA, YSYEKL. CDR3 sequence: CASSRDRDYGYTF. For the CDR3, the DNA is TGCGCCAGCAGCCGAGACAGGGACTATGGCTACACCTTC.

The chain employs TRBV7-2 and TRBJ2-3; perhaps TRBD2 as D (5 bases). With 5 bases removed from V and 2 bases from J, the gap between germline ends came to 11 bases. The CDR3 is 14 residues long. Germline lookup yields CDR1 SGHTA and CDR2 FQGNSA. DNA of the CDR3: TGTGCCAGCAGCACGGACTCCGCCACAGATACGCAGTATTTT. Translating gives CASSTDSATDTQYF.

The V and J genes are TRBV27 and TRBJ2-7; possible D gene TRBD1, 6 bases. CDR3 length: 14 amino acids. V was pared by 8 bases and J by 0 bases, with 14 bases between. CDR1 MNHEY and CDR2 SMNVEV come from the germline V gene (reference sequence). Written as DNA, the CDR3 is TGTGCCAGCTCCATACAGGGCACCTCCTACGAGCAGTACTTC. Its translation is CASSIQGTSYEQYF.

This rearrangement joins TRBV5-1 to TRBJ1-3; no firm D call. Germline-derived CDR1 and CDR2 are SGHRS and YFSETQ. The CDR3 is made up of 16 amino acids. V lost 1 base and J lost 4, with 15 bases in between. The CDR3 nucleotides are TGCGCCAGCAGCTTGCAGTCGAGGGCAGAAGGAAACACCATATATTTT. Encoded protein: CASSLQSRAEGNTIYF. Complete variable domain (other parts from reference TRBV5-1 and TRBJ1-3): KAGVTQTPRYLIKTRGQQVTLSCSPISGHRSVSWYQQTPGQGLQFLFEYFSETQRNKGNFPGRFSGRQFSNSRSEMNVSTLELGDSALYLCASSLQSRAEGNTIYFGEGSWLTVV.

The chain links TRBV25-1 to TRBJ1-1, with 8 bases matching TRBD1. The CDR3 loop spans 16 amino acids. The V gene's germline CDR1 is MGHDK and CDR2 SYGVNS. The V gene end was trimmed by 4 bases and the J gene end by 3 bases; junction bases not matched to a gene: 10. The CDR3 DNA sequence: TGTGCCAGCAGTGGTTATCAGGGGGCTGGGGACACTGAAGCTTTCTTT. This encodes CASSGYQGAGDTEAFF.

The J gene is TRBJ2-2, the V gene TRBV7-2, with TRBD2 matching over 8 bases. The V gene end was trimmed by 0 bases and the J gene end by 0 bases; junction bases not matched to a gene: 6. Germline CDR1 is SGHTA and CDR2 is FQGNSA. The CDR3 totals 18 residues. The CDR3 coding sequence is TGTGCCAGCAGCTTAGCCAGCGGGGGAACCTCGAACACCGGGGAGCTGTTTTTT. This encodes CASSLASGGTSNTGELFF.

The chain couples TRBV7-2 to TRBJ1-2; 7 positions match TRBD1. V lost 6 bases to trimming and J lost 4 bases; unmatched junction nucleotides: 5. CDR1 and CDR2 from the germline V gene are SGHTA and FQGNSA. There are 13 residues in the CDR3. CDR3 protein: CASRPTGVYGYTF. Written as DNA, the CDR3 is TGTGCCAGCAGACCTACAGGGGTCTATGGCTACACCTTC.

This sequence joins TRBV19 and TRBJ2-5; 7 bases align to TRBD2. This CDR3 contains 15 residues. V shed 5 bases, J shed 2 bases, and the junction held 8 bases outside the gene matches. The germline CDR1 and CDR2 sequences are LNHDA and SQIVND (reference sequence). The CDR3 is CASSSQRDSQETQYF. CDR3 nucleotides: TGTGCCAGTAGTTCTCAGCGGGACTCTCAAGAGACCCAGTACTTC.

This clone is a singleton in its sample. This chain links TRBV25-1 with TRBJ2-3; TRBD2 matches at 13 bases. CDR3 length equals 18 residues. Germline V gives CDR1 MGHDK, CDR2 SYGVNS. The junction had 15 bases not matched to a gene; V was cut back by 5 bases and J by 7 bases. CDR3 nucleotides: TGTGCCAGCAGTTCCAACCCCAGGACTAGCGGGAGTACGTATACGCAGTATTTT. As protein: CASSSNPRTSGSTYTQYF. Full variable domain (remainder filled in from reference TRBV25-1 and TRBJ2-3): EADIYQTPRYLVIGTGKKITLECSQTMGHDKMYWYQQDPGMELHLIHYSYGVNSTEKGDLSSESTVSRIRTEHFPLTLESARPSHTSQYLCASSSNPRTSGSTYTQYFGPGTRLTVL.

The V and J genes are TRBV3-1 (or the pseudogene TRBV3-2) and TRBJ2-5, with TRBD1 matching 7 bases. With 0 bases clipped from V and 4 bases from J, the junction kept 11 bases outside the gene matches. The CDR3 extends over 17 amino acids. Germline values: CDR1 LGHDT, CDR2 YNNKEL (reference sequence). As DNA, the CDR3 is TGTGCCAGCAGCCAAGATCCCACAGGGGTTTTGGTAGAGACCCAGTACTTC. Translation gives CASSQDPTGVLVETQYF.

V is TRBV30 and J is TRBJ1-2; 7 bases align to TRBD1. Germline V gene sequence: CDR1 GTSNPN, CDR2 SVGIG (reference sequence). The CDR3 loop spans 17 amino acids. V lost 0 bases and J lost 3; bases outside the gene matches: 13. In DNA, the CDR3 is TGTGCCTGGAGTGTAAAGGGACAGCAGAACAAGCACTATGGCTACACCTTC. The encoded protein is CAWSVKGQQNKHYGYTF.

This chain links TRBV12-3 or TRBV12-4 with TRBJ1-3, with D unclear. Trimming took off 6 bases at V and 4 bases at J, with 7 bases between the two ends. The CDR3 contains 12 residues. In nucleotides, the CDR3 is TGTGCCAGCAGGGAACAGGGAAACACCATATATTTT. Its translation is CASREQGNTIYF.

This chain links TRBV20-1 with TRBJ2-7; the D gene is possibly TRBD1 (5 bases). Deletions cut 5 bases from V and 6 bases from J, with 8 bases between. Germline CDR1 reads DFQATT; CDR2 reads SNEGSKA (reference sequence). The CDR3 runs 10 residues. The CDR3 DNA is TGCAGTGCTCTAGGGGTCGAGCAGTACTTC. It translates to CSALGVEQYF.

This clone occurred a few times. V and J are TRBV5-1 and TRBJ1-4, with TRBD1 as a possible D gene (6 bases). Germline-derived CDR1 and CDR2 are SGHRS and YFSETQ. The V end was cut by 4 bases, the J end by 2 bases, with 9 bases between. The CDR3 has 14 residues. The CDR3 nucleotides read TGCGCCAGCAGCCAGGGGCCGACTAATGAAAAACTGTTTTTT. Translation: CASSQGPTNEKLFF.

The chain carries TRBV7-2 and TRBJ1-6, with no clear D. From germline, CDR1 is SGHTA and CDR2 FQGNSA. The CDR3 spans 13 residues. Trimming removed 1 base at V and 7 bases at J, with 5 bases between. The CDR3 nucleotides read TGTGCCAGCAGCTTAGGCGAGAATTCACCCCTCCACTTT. The encoded protein is CASSLGENSPLHF.

This chain connects TRBV6-5 to TRBJ1-3; TRBD1 is a possible D gene (5 bases). Trimming stripped 4 bases from V and 0 bases from J, with 13 bases between. Germline V gene lookup returns CDR1 MNHEY and CDR2 SVGAGI. The CDR3 runs 16 residues. Here the CDR3 reads CASSSYTGTSGNTIYF. The CDR3 DNA reads TGTGCCAGCAGTTCGTATACAGGTACCTCTGGAAACACCATATATTTT.

The chain uses TRBV30 and TRBJ1-2; D not resolved. Germline CDR1 reads GTSNPN; CDR2 reads SVGIG (reference sequence). The CDR3 is made up of 15 amino acids. V was trimmed by 0 bases and J by 3 bases, leaving 14 bases between them. The CDR3 sequence is CAWSVHEGNDYGYTF. The CDR3 DNA reads TGTGCCTGGAGTGTACACGAGGGTAACGACTATGGCTACACCTTC.

This clone was observed a single time. The CDR3 is CASSPPGDSYEQYF. The CDR3 bases are TGTGCCAGCTCACCACCGGGGGACAGCTACGAGCAGTACTTC. The rearrangement links TRBV18 to TRBJ2-7; 7 bases are a match to TRBD1. Germline V gene data show CDR1 as KGHSH and CDR2 as LQKENI. V lost 0 bases and J lost 3; bases outside the gene matches: 2. The CDR3 runs to 14 residues.